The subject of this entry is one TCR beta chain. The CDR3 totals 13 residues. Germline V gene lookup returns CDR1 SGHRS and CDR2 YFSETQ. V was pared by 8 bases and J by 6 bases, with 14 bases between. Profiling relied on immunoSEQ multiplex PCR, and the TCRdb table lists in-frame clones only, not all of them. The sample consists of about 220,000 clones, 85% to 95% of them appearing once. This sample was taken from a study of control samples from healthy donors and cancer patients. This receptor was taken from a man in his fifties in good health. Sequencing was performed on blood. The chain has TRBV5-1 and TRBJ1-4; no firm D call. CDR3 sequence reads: CASRWGVDEKLFF. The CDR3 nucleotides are TGCGCCAGTAGGTGGGGTGTTGATGAAAAACTGTTTTTT.